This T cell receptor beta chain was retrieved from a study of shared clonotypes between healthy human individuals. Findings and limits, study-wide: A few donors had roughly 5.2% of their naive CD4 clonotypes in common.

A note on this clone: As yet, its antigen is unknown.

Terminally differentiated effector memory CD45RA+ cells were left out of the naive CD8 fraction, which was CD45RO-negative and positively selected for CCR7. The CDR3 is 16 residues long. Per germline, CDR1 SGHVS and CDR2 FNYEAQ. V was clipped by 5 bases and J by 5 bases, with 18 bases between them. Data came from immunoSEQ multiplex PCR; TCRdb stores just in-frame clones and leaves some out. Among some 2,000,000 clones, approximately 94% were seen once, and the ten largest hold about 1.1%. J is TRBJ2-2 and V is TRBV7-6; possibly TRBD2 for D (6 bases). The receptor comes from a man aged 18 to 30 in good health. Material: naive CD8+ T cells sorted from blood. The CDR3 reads CASSLWGGAGTGELFF. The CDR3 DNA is TGTGCCAGCAGCCTATGGGGCGGGGCAGGGACCGGGGAGCTGTTTTTT. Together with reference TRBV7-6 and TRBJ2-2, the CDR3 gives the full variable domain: GAGVSQSPRYKVTKRGQDVALRCDPISGHVSLYWYRQALGQGPEFLTYFNYEAQQDKSGLPNDRFSAERPEGSISTLTIQRTEQRDSAMYRCASSLWGGAGTGELFFGEGSRLTVL.